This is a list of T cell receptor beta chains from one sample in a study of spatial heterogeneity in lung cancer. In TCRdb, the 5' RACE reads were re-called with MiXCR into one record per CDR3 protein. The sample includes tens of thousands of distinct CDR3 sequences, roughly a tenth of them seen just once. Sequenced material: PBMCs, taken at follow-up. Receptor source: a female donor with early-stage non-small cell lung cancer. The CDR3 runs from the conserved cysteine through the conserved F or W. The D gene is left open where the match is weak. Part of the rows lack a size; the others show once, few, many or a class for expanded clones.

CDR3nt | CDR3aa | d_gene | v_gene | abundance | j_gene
TGCAGTGCTCCCCCCCATGGGGACCTCTCTGGAAACACCATATATTTT | CSAPPHGDLSGNTIYF | - | TRBV20-1 | many | TRBJ1-3
TGTGCCAGCAGCGTAGCCGGGAGGAACTCTGGAAACACCATATATTTT | CASSVAGRNSGNTIYF | - | TRBV9 | few | TRBJ1-3
TGTGCCAGCAGTGCCGGGGCCGCGCCAGAGACCCAGTACTTC | CASSAGAAPETQYF | - | TRBV12-3/TRBV12-4 | - | TRBJ2-5
TGCGCCAGCAGCTCCCGTATGGGGGACACTGAAGCTTTCTTT | CASSSRMGDTEAFF | - | TRBV5-1 | few | TRBJ1-1
TGTGCCAGCAGCTTAGTAGGCGTGGGGAGCTCCTACAATGAGCAGTTCTTC | CASSLVGVGSSYNEQFF | - | TRBV7-2 | many | TRBJ2-1
TGTGCCAGCAGTTACTCAAGGGGATCTTGGGAGCAGTACTTC | CASSYSRGSWEQYF | - | TRBV6-5 | many | TRBJ2-7
TGTGCCAGCAGCCAGACTAGCGGGGGTTCTTACAATGAGCAGTTCTTC | CASSQTSGGSYNEQFF | TRBD2 | TRBV6-5 | many | TRBJ2-1
TGTGCCAGCAGTCCAATCTCCCGGGGCGCGGAGGGCTACACCTTC | CASSPISRGAEGYTF | - | TRBV28 | many | TRBJ1-2
TGTGCCAGCAGTTACCCGGACGGCCTCTATGGCTACACCTTC | CASSYPDGLYGYTF | - | TRBV6-6 | many | TRBJ1-2
TGTGCCAGCAGCATGGGGACAGGGGGCGTCGGCTACACCTTC | CASSMGTGGVGYTF | TRBD1 | TRBV7-9 | - | TRBJ1-2
TGTGCCAGCAGCGTGGTTTCGTCAGATACGCAGTATTTT | CASSVVSSDTQYF | - | TRBV7-9 | many | TRBJ2-3
TGTGCCAGCAGGCCAGCGGGGGGGATCGGTACGCAGTATTTT | CASRPAGGIGTQYF | TRBD2 | TRBV25-1 | - | TRBJ2-3
TGTGCCAGCAGCTTGGCTTCGACAGGGCGAAACACTGAAGCTTTCTTT | CASSLASTGRNTEAFF | TRBD1 | TRBV7-2 | many | TRBJ1-1
TGCAGTGCTAGAGATGTACAGATGAACACTGAAGCTTTCTTT | CSARDVQMNTEAFF | - | TRBV20-1 | few | TRBJ1-1
TGTGCCAGCAGCCCGTCTCCGGGCAATGAGCAGTTCTTC | CASSPSPGNEQFF | - | TRBV7-2 | - | TRBJ2-1
TGCAGCGTCGCGGCAGACAGGGTGGGCAATCAGCCCCAGCATTTT | CSVAADRVGNQPQHF | TRBD1 | TRBV29-1 | many | TRBJ1-5
TGTGCCAGCAGTTTTCTAGCGGCCAAAAACATTCAGTACTTC | CASSFLAAKNIQYF | - | TRBV28 | - | TRBJ2-4
TGTGCCTACGTAGCGGGGGGCAGGGGTACGCAGTATTTT | CAYVAGGRGTQYF | TRBD2 | TRBV7-2 | - | TRBJ2-3
TGTGCCAGCAGTCCTAACTCCTACGAGCAGTACTTC | CASSPNSYEQYF | - | TRBV4-2 | many | TRBJ2-7
TGTGCCAGCAGTTACGTGGGGCTAGTGCGCGAGCAGTACTTC | CASSYVGLVREQYF | - | TRBV6-2/TRBV6-3 | many | TRBJ2-7
TGCGCCAGCAGTTCCGGACTCTCTGGGGCCAACGTCCTGACTTTC | CASSSGLSGANVLTF | - | TRBV5-1 | - | TRBJ2-6
TGCGCCAGCAGCGCTACAATTACGAGGGGCCCCATAGAGCAGTACTTC | CASSATITRGPIEQYF | - | TRBV4-1 | many | TRBJ2-7
TGTGCCAGCAGCCAGCGGGGGCCCTACGAGCAGTACTTC | CASSQRGPYEQYF | - | TRBV16 | many | TRBJ2-7
TGTGCCAGCAGCCAAGATTGGGCTGCACCTGATAATTCACCCCTCCACTTT | CASSQDWAAPDNSPLHF | - | TRBV3-1 | many | TRBJ1-6